What follows are 16 T cell receptor beta chains derived from one specimen sequenced in a study of blood T cells in healthy people across ages. A second PCR, run for about 6 to 12 cycles, used a sample-barcoded 5' primer plus a J-beta primer mix. TCRdb fed the 5' RACE reads into MiXCR, producing one record per CDR3 protein. The profile shows hundreds of thousands of distinct CDR3 sequences, 40% to 65% of them singletons. The sequencing input was blood. Receptors originate from an elderly woman in good health.

Regarding this clonotype: This may come from a read error, since a much larger clone is one base off. The gene calls are TRBV29-1 and TRBJ2-1; 9 nucleotides line up with TRBD2. This CDR3 has 14 residues. Germline V CDR1 and CDR2: SQVTM, ANQGSEA. The CDR3 DNA reads TGCTGCGGAAGAGCGGGAGGTGCCTACAATGAGCAGTTCTTC. It encodes CCGRAGGAYNEQFF.

With respect to this clonotype: A much larger clone differs by one base, so this may be a read error. The chain employs TRBV12-3 or TRBV12-4 and TRBJ1-6, with D maybe TRBD1 (5 bases). The CDR3 totals 18 residues. Trimming pared 6 bases from V and 2 bases from J, leaving 20 bases between. The CDR3 DNA reads TGTGCCAGCAGACCTGGGGGAACCGCCCGTACCTATAATTCACCCCTCCACTTT. Translating gives CASRPGGTARTYNSPLHF.

This clonotype has a handful of counts. The chain carries TRBV10-3 and TRBJ1-1, with D unresolved. CDR3 size: 12 residues. Trimming took 6 bases from V and 7 from J, leaving 12 bases between them. CDR1 and CDR2 from the germline V gene are ENHRY and SYGVKD. For the CDR3, the DNA is TGTGCCATCAGGAGAGACTCATTTGAAGCTTTCTTT. Residues: CAIRRDSFEAFF.

This clonotype was seen a handful of times. The V call is TRBV12-3 or TRBV12-4, the J call TRBJ2-5; D gene unclear. This CDR3 spans 14 amino acids. Between the trimmed V and J ends, which lost 5 bases and 11 bases, there was a span of 21 bases. In nucleotides, the CDR3 is TGTGCCAGCAGTCTCCACCTCCGCGGAGCGCAGCAGTACTTC. Its protein product is CASSLHLRGAQQYF.

The rearrangement uses TRBV2 and TRBJ2-7, with a tentative D call TRBD1 (6 bases). In germline, CDR1 is SNHLY, CDR2 FYNNEI. The V and J ends lost 7 bases and 4 bases respectively, with 14 bases between them. This CDR3 region has 13 residues. The CDR3 here is CASTRQVQYEQYF. For the CDR3, the DNA is TGTGCCAGCACCCGACAGGTACAATACGAGCAGTACTTC.

The rearrangement joins TRBV2 to TRBJ2-1, with 13 bases matching TRBD2. The CDR3 has 20 residues. The germline V gene encodes CDR1 SNHLY and CDR2 FYNNEI. Trimming removed 6 bases from V and 0 bases from J; junction bases left unmatched: 14. CDR3 region: CASSPLRTSGSRSSYNEQFF. In DNA form, the CDR3 reads TGTGCCAGCAGCCCCTTAAGGACTAGCGGGAGCCGGAGCTCCTACAATGAGCAGTTCTTC.

This chain connects TRBV13 to TRBJ2-3, with 14 nucleotides matching TRBD2. Looked up from germline, CDR1 is PRHDT and CDR2 is FYEKMQ (reference sequence). The V segment lost 4 bases and the J segment 3 bases; nucleotides outside the gene matches: 6. The CDR3 runs to 17 residues. The CDR3 loop is CASSSRLAGGWTDTQYF. DNA for the CDR3: TGTGCCAGCAGCTCAAGACTAGCGGGAGGGTGGACAGATACGCAGTATTTT.

In this sample, this clonotype turned up many times. The V and J genes are TRBV12-3 or TRBV12-4 and TRBJ2-7; 7 nucleotides match TRBD1. Trimming cost V 5 bases and J 2 bases; bases outside gene matches: 3. The CDR3 runs to 13 residues. The chain's CDR3 is CASSAGTAYEQYF. The CDR3 DNA sequence: TGTGCCAGCAGTGCCGGGACAGCCTACGAGCAGTACTTC.

The rearrangement links TRBV11-1 to TRBJ2-3; 10 bases are a match to TRBD2. The ends lost 4 bases at V and 6 bases at J; junction bases unmatched: 7. Germline lookup yields CDR1 SGHAT and CDR2 FQDESV (reference sequence). The CDR3 has 15 amino acids. The CDR3 DNA is TGTGCCAGCAGCTCAAGCGGGGGGGCAAGGGATACGCAGTATTTT. It is translated as CASSSSGGARDTQYF. Variable domain in full (rest from reference TRBV11-1 and TRBJ2-3): EAEVAQSPRYKITEKSQAVAFWCDPISGHATLYWYRQILGQGPELLVQFQDESVVDDSQLPKDRFSAERLKGVDSTLKIQPAELGDSAMYLCASSSSGGARDTQYFGPGTRLTVL.

On this clonotype itself: A much larger clonotype is one base distant, so this may be a read error. The J gene is TRBJ2-3, the V gene TRBV5-1, with 9 bases lining up with TRBD2. This CDR3 region has 15 residues. Germline V CDR1 and CDR2: SGHRS, YFSETQ. Here the CDR3 DNA reads TGCGCCGGCAGCTTGGCCGCAGCGGGAGGTGATACGCAGTATTTT. Translation: CAGSLAAAGGDTQYF.

V usage is TRBV29-1 and J usage is TRBJ2-1; 11 positions match TRBD2. Per germline, CDR1 SQVTM and CDR2 ANQGSEA. With 8 bases clipped from V and 8 bases from J, the junction kept 8 bases outside the gene matches. CDR3 length equals 13 residues. This CDR3 reads CSSLAGGRDEQFF. The CDR3 region has the DNA TGCAGCTCGCTAGCGGGGGGCAGGGATGAGCAGTTCTTC.

This clonotype was observed at least ten times. This chain connects TRBV5-1 to TRBJ2-1; D is possibly TRBD1 or TRBD2 (6 bases each). V lost 3 bases and J lost 7, with 23 bases in between. CDR3 length: 17 residues. Germline CDR1 reads SGHRS; CDR2 reads YFSETQ. The CDR3 here is CASSWGATRGRGNEQFF. In DNA, the CDR3 is TGCGCCAGCAGCTGGGGGGCGACTAGAGGTCGGGGGAATGAGCAGTTCTTC.

With respect to this clonotype: This may come from a read error, since a much larger clone is one base off. The V gene is TRBV20-1, the J gene TRBJ2-1, with 7 bases aligning to TRBD2. The CDR3 is 15 amino acids. With V trimmed by 1 base and J by 3 bases, 6 bases remained unmatched. Germline CDR1 reads DFQATT; CDR2 reads SNEGSKA (reference sequence). The DNA of the CDR3 is TGCAGTGCTAGAGTTGGCGGGGGAAACTACAATGAGCAGTTCTTC. It is translated as CSARVGGGNYNEQFF.

This clonotype has at least ten counts. The chain joins TRBV7-2 to TRBJ2-1; a possible D gene is TRBD2 (6 bases). Germline V gene sequence: CDR1 SGHTA, CDR2 FQGNSA. Trimming pared 0 bases from V and 7 bases from J, leaving 10 bases between. This CDR3 comprises 14 residues. DNA of the CDR3: TGTGCCAGCAGCTTAGCGGGTAGCGGAAATGAGCAGTTCTTC. Translated: CASSLAGSGNEQFF.

V usage is TRBV5-6 and J usage is TRBJ2-1, with 8 bases lining up with TRBD1. The better agreement between TRBJ2-7 and the DNA end casts doubt on the J call. Germline CDR1 reads SGHDT; CDR2 reads YYEEEE. The CDR3 sequence is 14 residues long. DNA for the CDR3: TGTGCCAGCAGAACGGGGACAGGATACAATGAGCAGTACTTC. Translating gives CASRTGTGYNEQYF.

This clonotype has more than one count but fewer than ten. A much larger clonotype is one base distant, so this may be a read error. The V and J genes are TRBV29-1 and TRBJ2-1, with a weak D call TRBD1 (5 bases). The end of the DNA aligns better with TRBJ2-7, so the J call may be wrong. The CDR3 is 13 amino acids. Germline CDR1 and CDR2: SQVTM and ANQGSEA. CDR3 sequence (DNA): TGCAGCGTTTACAGGATTTCCTACAATGAGCAGTACTTC. This sequence encodes CSVYRISYNEQYF.